The clone carrying this T cell receptor beta chain occurred a few times. Its matching antigen is unknown. Sequenced by immunoSEQ multiplex PCR; TCRdb stores in-frame clones only, minus some. The sample shows about 34,000 clones, about 85% of them seen only once. Germline V lookup: CDR1 SGHRS, CDR2 YFSETQ. Trimming cost V 0 bases and J 4 bases, with 17 bases left between them. This CDR3 region has 16 residues. This record comes from a study of PD-1 blockade in mismatch repair-deficient tumors. Study-level points and caveats: Tumor-resident clones, often undetectable pretreatment in blood, expanded then contracted after pembrolizumab.

PCR or immunohistochemistry showed mismatch repair deficiency in every enrolled patient. TCR sequencing covered a few patients who responded to pembrolizumab. The specimen was PBMCs, collected less than 7 weeks after starting pembrolizumab. This receptor was taken from an adult with mismatch repair-deficient cancer. The V gene is TRBV5-1, the J gene TRBJ2-7; D remains unclear. CDR3 residues: CASSLAVGASRYEQYF. The CDR3 coding sequence is TGCGCCAGCAGCTTGGCTGTTGGAGCCAGTAGATACGAGCAGTACTTC.